This T cell receptor beta chain was documented in a study of blood T cells in healthy people across ages. This clonotype has more than one count but fewer than ten. Between the trimmed V and J ends, which lost 7 bases and 3 bases, there was a span of 17 bases. Germline V lookup: CDR1 SGHKS, CDR2 YYEKEE (reference sequence). CDR3 size: 14 residues. With a J-beta primer mix and a sample-barcoded 5' primer, a second PCR ran about 7 to 12 cycles. Sequencing of every sample gave 2.5 million or more CDR3-containing paired-end reads. TCRdb analysed the 5' RACE reads with MiXCR anew, one entry per CDR3 protein. The sample yields roughly 800,000 distinct CDR3 sequences, about a quarter seen once. Another study also made use of these data, one on T cells of mothers and their children. This second study says: The M1S primer of the second PCR added sample barcodes and 2-4 random nucleotides.

This sequence was found in a boy aged 5 to 17 in good health. Sequenced: blood. The chain has TRBV5-5 and TRBJ2-7; possibly TRBD1 for D (5 bases). In DNA form, the CDR3 reads TGTGCCAGCTTGGCGTCGACAGAAAACTACGAGCAGTACTTC. Residues: CASLASTENYEQYF.